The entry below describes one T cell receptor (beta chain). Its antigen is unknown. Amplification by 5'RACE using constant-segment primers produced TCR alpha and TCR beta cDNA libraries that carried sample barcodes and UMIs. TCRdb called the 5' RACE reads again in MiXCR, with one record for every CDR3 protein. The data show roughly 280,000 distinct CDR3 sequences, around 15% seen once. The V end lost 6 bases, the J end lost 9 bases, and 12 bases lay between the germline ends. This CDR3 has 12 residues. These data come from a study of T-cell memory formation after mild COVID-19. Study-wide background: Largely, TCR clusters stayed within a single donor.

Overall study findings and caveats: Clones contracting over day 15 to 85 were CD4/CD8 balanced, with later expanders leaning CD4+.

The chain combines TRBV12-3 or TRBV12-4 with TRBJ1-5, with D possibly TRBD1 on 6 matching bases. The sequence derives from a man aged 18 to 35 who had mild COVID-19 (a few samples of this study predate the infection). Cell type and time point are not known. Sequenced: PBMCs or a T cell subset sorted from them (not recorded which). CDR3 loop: CASRDGGAPQHF. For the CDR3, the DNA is TGTGCCAGCAGGGACGGGGGGGCGCCCCAGCATTTT.